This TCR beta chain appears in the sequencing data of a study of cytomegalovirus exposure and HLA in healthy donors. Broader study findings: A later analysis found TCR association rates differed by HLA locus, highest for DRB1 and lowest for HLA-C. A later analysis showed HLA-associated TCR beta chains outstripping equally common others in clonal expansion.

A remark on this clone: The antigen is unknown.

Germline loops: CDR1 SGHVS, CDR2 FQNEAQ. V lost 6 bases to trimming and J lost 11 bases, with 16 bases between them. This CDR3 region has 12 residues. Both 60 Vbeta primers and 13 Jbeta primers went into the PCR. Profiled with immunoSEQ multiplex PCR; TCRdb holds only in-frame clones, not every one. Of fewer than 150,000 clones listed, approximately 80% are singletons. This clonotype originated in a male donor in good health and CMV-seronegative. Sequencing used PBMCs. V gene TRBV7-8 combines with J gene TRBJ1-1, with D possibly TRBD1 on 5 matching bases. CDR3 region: CASSAGMGRAFF. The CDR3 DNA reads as TGTGCCAGCAGTGCAGGAATGGGGCGGGCTTTCTTT.